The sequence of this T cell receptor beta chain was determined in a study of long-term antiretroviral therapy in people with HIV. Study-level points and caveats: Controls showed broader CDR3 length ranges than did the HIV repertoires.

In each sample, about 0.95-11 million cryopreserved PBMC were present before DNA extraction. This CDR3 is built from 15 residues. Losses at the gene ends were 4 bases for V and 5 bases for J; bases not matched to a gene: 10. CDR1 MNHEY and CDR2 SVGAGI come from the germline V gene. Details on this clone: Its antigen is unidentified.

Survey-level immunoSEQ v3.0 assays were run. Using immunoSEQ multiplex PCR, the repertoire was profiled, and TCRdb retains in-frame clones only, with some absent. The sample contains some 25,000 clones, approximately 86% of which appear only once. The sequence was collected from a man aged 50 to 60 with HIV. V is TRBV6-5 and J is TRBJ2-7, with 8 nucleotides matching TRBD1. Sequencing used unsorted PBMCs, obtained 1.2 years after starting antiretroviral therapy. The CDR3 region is CASSSSQGAWNEQYF. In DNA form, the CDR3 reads TGTGCCAGCAGTTCCTCGCAGGGGGCGTGGAACGAGCAGTACTTC.